This TCR beta chain originates from a study of T-cell memory formation after mild COVID-19. Overall study: The two donors had largely donor-specific TCR clusters.

Findings and caveats of the study: SARS-CoV-2 specificity was not confirmed for second-wave clones peaking on day 37. Contracting clones localized mainly to CM and EM when CD4+ and mainly to EMRA when CD8+.

A word on this clonotype: Its target is not known.

The CDR3 runs to 14 residues. V shed 2 bases and J shed 6 bases, with 13 bases lying between them. CDR1 is SGHRS, CDR2 YFSETQ, per germline. Barcoded TCR alpha and TCR beta cDNA libraries with UMIs came from 5'RACE using constant-segment primers. TCRdb reanalysed the 5' RACE reads using MiXCR and keeps one entry per CDR3 protein. The data hold roughly 130,000 distinct CDR3 sequences, with 15% to 20% observed a single time. The TCR originated in a man aged 18 to 29 who had mild COVID-19 (a few samples of this study predate the infection). Cell type and time point are not known. This chain uses TRBV5-1 with TRBJ2-3; D remains unclear. Sequencing used PBMCs or a T cell subset sorted from them (not recorded which). Written as DNA, the CDR3 is TGCGCCAGCAGCTTTCAGGCGCAGAGGGATACGCAGTATTTT. This encodes CASSFQAQRDTQYF.